Sequencing of this TCR beta chain was carried out in a study of cytomegalovirus exposure and HLA in healthy donors. In the study overall: For the approximately 390 genotyped donors, approximately 83% fell within the Caucasian-associated ancestry cluster. Study results and limitations: Follow-up analysis found HLA locus-dependent TCR association rates, highest for DRB1 and lowest for HLA-C.

The study ran its PCR with 60 Vbeta and 13 Jbeta primers. Only in-frame clones appear in the TCRdb table, and some are missing; sequencing was by immunoSEQ multiplex PCR. The repertoire consists of around 110,000 clones, with about 72% occurring once and the leading ten covering 2% to 3%. Notes on this clone: What it binds is unknown.

The germline gives CDR1 MDHEN, CDR2 SYDVKM. The CDR3 covers 15 residues. Deletions cut 7 bases from V and 4 bases from J, with 19 bases between. This sequence was found in a man between 18 and 29 years old in good health and CMV-seronegative. Material for sequencing was PBMCs. The rearrangement joins TRBV28 to TRBJ1-2, with D possibly being TRBD1 (5 bases). For the CDR3, the DNA is TGTGCCAGCACCCTCTGGCAGGGTGGGGCCTATGGCTACACCTTC. It translates to CASTLWQGGAYGYTF.